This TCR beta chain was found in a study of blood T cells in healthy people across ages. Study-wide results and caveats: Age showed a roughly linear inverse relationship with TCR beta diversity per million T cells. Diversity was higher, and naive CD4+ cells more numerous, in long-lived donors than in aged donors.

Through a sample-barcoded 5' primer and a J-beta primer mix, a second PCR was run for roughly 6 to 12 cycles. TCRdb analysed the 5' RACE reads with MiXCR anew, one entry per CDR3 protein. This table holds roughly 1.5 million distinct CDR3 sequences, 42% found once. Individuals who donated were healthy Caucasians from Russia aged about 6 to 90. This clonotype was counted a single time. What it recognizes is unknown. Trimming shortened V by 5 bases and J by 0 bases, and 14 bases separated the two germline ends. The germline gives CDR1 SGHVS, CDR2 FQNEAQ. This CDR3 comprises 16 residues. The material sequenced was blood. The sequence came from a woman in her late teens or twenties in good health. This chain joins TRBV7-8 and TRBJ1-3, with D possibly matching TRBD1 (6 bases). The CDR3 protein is CASSIHRTDSGNTIYF. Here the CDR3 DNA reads TGTGCCAGCAGCATACACAGGACAGACTCTGGAAACACCATATATTTT.